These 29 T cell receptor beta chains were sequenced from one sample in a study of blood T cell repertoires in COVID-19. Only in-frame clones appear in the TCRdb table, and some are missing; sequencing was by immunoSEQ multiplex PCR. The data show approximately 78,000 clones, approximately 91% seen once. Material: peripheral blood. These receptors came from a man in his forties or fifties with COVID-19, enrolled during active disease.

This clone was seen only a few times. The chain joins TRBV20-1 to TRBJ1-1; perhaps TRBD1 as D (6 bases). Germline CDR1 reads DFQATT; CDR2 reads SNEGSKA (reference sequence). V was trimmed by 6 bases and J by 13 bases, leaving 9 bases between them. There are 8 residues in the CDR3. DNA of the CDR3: TGCAGTGCCCCCAGGGGTTTCTTT. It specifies CSAPRGFF.

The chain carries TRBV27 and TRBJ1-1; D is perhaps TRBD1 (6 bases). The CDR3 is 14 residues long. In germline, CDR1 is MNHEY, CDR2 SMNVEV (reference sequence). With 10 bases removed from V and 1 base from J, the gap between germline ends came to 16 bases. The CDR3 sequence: CATGSGTTNTEAFF. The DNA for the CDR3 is TGTGCCACCGGATCCGGGACAACGAACACTGAAGCTTTCTTT.

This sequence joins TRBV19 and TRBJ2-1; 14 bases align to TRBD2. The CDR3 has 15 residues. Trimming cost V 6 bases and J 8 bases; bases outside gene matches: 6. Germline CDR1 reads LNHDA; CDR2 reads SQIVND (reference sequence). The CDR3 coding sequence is TGTGCCAGTAGCGGGACTAGCGGGAGCATATATGAGCAGTTCTTC. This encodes CASSGTSGSIYEQFF.

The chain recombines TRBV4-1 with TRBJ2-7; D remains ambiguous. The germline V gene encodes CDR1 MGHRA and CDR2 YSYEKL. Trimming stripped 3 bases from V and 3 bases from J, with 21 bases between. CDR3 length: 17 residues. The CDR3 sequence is CASSHNPTVPGHYEQYF. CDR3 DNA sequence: TGCGCCAGCAGCCACAATCCCACAGTCCCTGGGCACTACGAGCAGTACTTC.

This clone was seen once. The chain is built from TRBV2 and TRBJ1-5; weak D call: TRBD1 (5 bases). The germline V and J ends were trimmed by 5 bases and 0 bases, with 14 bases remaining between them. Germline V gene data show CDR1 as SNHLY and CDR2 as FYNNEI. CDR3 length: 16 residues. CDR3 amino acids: CASSPNPTASNQPQHF. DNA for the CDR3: TGTGCCAGCAGTCCCAACCCGACAGCTAGCAATCAGCCCCAGCATTTT.

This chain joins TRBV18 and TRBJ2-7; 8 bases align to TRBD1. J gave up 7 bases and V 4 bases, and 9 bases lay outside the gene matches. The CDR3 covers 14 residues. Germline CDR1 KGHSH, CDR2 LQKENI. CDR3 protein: CASSRDRPPSEQYV. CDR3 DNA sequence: TGTGCCAGCTCACGGGACAGGCCCCCCTCGGAGCAGTACGTC.

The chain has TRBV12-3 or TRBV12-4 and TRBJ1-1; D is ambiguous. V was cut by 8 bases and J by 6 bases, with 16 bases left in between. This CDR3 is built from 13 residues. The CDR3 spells CASFDAAEAEAFF. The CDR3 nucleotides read TGTGCCAGCTTCGACGCCGCGGAGGCTGAAGCTTTCTTT.

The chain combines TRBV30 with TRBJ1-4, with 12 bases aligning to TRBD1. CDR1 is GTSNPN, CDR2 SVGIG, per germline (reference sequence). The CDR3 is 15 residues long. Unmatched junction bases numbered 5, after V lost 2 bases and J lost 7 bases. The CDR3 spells CAWSQGQGAAEKLFF. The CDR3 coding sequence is TGTGCCTGGAGTCAGGGACAGGGGGCAGCTGAAAAACTGTTTTTT.

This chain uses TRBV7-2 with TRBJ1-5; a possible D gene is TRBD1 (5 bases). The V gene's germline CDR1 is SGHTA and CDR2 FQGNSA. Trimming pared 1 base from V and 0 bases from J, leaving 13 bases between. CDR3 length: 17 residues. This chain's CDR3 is CASSLVAGMYSNQPQHF. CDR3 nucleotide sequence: TGTGCCAGCAGCTTAGTGGCAGGGATGTATAGCAATCAGCCCCAGCATTTT.

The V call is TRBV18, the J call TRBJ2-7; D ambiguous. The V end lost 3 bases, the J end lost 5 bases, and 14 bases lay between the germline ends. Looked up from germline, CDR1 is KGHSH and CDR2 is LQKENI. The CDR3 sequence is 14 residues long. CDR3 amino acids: CASSPSPGSHEQYV. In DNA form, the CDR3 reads TGTGCCAGCTCACCGTCGCCAGGAAGTCACGAGCAGTACGTC.

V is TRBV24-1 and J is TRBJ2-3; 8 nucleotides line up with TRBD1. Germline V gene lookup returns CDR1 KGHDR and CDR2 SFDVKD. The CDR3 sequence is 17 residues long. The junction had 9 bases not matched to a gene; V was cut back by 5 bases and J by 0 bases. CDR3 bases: TGTGCCACCAGTGTCCCGACAGGGGAACATAGCACAGATACGCAGTATTTT. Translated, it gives CATSVPTGEHSTDTQYF.

As DNA, the CDR3 is TGTGCCAGCAGTTACTCCCCAGGGGGAGAGACCCAGTACTTC. It yields the protein CASSYSPGGETQYF. The chain couples TRBV6-6 to TRBJ2-5; 7 bases are shared with TRBD1. CDR1 is MNHNY, CDR2 SVGAGI, per germline (reference sequence). V gave up 0 bases and J gave up 4 bases; unmatched junction bases: 2. The CDR3 length is 14 residues.

The CDR3 sequence: CAISAGGIGETQYF. The CDR3 bases are TGTGCCATCAGTGCGGGCGGGATTGGGGAGACCCAGTACTTC. The chain recombines TRBV10-3 with TRBJ2-5; tentative D call: TRBD2 (6 bases). The germline gives CDR1 ENHRY, CDR2 SYGVKD. Trimming took off 4 bases at V and 5 bases at J, with 14 bases between the two ends. This CDR3 comprises 14 residues.

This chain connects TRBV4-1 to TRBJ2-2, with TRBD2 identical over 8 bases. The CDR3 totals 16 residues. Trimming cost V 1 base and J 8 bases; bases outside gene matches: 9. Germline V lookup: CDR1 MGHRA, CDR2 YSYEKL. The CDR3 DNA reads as TGCGCCAGCAGCCAAGGGGTTCCTAGCGGGTTGGGGGAGCTGTTTTTT. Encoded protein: CASSQGVPSGLGELFF.

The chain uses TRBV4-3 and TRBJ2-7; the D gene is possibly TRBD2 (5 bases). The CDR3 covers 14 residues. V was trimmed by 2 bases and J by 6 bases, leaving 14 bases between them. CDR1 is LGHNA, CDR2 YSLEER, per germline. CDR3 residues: CASSQTPRAPEQYF. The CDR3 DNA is TGCGCCAGCAGCCAAACCCCGAGGGCCCCCGAGCAGTACTTC.

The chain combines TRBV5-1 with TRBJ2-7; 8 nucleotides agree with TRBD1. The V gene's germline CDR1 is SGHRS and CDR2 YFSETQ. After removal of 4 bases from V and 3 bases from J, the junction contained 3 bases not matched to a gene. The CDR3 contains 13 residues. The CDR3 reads CASSRDRGYEQYV. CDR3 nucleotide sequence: TGCGCCAGCAGCCGCGACAGGGGCTACGAGCAGTACGTC.

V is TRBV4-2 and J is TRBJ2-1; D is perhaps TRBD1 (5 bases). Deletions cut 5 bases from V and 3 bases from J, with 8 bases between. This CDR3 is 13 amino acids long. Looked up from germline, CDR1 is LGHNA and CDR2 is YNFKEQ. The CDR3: CASSSGIYNEQFF. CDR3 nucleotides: TGTGCCAGCAGCTCAGGGATCTACAATGAGCAGTTCTTC.

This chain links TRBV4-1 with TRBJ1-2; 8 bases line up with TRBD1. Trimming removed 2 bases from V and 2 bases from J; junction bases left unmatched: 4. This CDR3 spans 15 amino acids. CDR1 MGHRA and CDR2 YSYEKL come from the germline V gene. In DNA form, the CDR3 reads TGCGCCAGCAGCCAACCCGACAGGGGAAACTATGGCTACACCTTC. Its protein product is CASSQPDRGNYGYTF.

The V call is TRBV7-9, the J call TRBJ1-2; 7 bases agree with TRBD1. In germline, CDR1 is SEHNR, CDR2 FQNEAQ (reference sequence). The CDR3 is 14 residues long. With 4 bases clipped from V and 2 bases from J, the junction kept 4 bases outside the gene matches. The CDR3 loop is CASSSGTENYGYTF. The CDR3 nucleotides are TGTGCCAGCAGCTCCGGGACAGAGAACTATGGCTACACCTTC.

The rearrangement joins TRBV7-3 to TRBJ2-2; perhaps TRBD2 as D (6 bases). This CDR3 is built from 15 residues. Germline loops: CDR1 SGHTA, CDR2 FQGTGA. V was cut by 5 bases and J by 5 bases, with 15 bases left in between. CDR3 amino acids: CASSPQTSLTGELFF. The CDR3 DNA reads TGTGCCAGCAGCCCACAGACTAGTTTGACCGGGGAGCTGTTTTTT. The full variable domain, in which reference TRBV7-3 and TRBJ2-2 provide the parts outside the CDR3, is GAGVSQTPSNKVTEKGKYVELRCDPISGHTALYWYRQSLGQGPEFLIYFQGTGAADDSGLPNDRFFAVRPEGSVSTLKIQRTERGDSAVYLCASSPQTSLTGELFFGEGSRLTVL.

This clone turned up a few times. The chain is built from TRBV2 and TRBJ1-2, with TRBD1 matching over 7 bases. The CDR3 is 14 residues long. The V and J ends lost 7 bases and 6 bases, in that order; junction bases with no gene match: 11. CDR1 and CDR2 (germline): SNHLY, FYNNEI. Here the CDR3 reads CASTVTGAYHGYTF. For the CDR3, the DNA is TGTGCCAGCACCGTTACAGGGGCTTATCATGGCTACACCTTC.

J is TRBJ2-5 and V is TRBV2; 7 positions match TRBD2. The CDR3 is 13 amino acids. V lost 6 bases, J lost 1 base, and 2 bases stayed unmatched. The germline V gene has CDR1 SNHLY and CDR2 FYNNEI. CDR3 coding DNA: TGTGCCAGCAGAGGGACTATCCAAGAGACCCAGTACTTC. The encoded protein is CASRGTIQETQYF.

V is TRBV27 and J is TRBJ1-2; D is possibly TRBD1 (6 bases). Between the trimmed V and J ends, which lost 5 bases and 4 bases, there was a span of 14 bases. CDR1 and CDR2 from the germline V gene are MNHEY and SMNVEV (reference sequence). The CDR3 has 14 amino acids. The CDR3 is CASSPRGGGYGYTF. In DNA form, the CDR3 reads TGTGCCAGCAGTCCGAGGGGGGGAGGCTATGGCTACACCTTC.

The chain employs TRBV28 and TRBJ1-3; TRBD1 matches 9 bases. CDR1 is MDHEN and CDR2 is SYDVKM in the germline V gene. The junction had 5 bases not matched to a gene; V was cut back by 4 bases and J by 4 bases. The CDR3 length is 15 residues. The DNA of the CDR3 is TGTGCCAGCAGTTACAGGGGGCTGAAAGGAAACACCATATATTTT. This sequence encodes CASSYRGLKGNTIYF.

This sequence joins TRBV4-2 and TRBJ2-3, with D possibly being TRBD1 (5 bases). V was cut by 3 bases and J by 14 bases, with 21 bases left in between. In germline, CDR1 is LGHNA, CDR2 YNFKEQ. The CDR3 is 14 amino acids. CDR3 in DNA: TGTGCCAGCAGCCACCCTGGGGCGGCGACGGTGGGGTATTTT. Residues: CASSHPGAATVGYF.

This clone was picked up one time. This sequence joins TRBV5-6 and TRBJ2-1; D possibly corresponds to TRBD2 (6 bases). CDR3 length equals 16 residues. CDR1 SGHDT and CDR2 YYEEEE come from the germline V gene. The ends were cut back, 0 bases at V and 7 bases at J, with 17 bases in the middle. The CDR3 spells CASSLATGRGWNEQFF. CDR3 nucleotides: TGTGCCAGCAGCTTGGCCACCGGGAGAGGGTGGAATGAGCAGTTCTTC.

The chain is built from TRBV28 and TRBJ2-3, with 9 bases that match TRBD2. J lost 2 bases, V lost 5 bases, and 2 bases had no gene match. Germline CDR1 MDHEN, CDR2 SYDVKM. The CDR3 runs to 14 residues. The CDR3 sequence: CASSGLAYTDTQYF. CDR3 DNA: TGTGCCAGCAGTGGACTAGCGTACACAGATACGCAGTATTTT.

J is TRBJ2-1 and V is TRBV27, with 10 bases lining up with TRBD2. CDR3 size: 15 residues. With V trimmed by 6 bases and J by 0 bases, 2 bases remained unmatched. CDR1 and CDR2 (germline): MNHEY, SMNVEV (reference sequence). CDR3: CASRVAGGSYNEQFF. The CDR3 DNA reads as TGTGCCAGCAGGGTAGCGGGAGGCTCCTACAATGAGCAGTTCTTC.

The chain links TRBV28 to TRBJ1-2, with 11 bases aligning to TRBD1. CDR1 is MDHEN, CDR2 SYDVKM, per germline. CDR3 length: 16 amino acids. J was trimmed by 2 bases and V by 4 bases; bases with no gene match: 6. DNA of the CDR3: TGTGCCAGCAGTTCCGTAGGGACAGGGGGAAACTATGGCTACACCTTC. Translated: CASSSVGTGGNYGYTF.